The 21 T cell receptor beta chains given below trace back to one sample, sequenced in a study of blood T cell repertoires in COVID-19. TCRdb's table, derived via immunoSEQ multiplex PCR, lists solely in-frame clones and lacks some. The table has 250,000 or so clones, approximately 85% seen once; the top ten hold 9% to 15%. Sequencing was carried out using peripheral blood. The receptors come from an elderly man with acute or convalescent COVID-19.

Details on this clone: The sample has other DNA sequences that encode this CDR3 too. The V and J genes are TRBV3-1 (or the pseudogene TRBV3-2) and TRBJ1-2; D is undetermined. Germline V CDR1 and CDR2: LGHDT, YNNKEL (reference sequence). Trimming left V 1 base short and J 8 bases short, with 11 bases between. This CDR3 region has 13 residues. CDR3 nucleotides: TGTGCCAGCAGCCAAGTCGCGGGAGGCGGCTACACCTTC. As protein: CASSQVAGGGYTF.

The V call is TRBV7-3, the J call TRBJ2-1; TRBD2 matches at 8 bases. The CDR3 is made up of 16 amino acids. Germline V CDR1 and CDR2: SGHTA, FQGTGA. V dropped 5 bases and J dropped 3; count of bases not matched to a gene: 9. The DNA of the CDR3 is TGTGCCAGCAGCCGAACGTCGGGACTAGACTACAATGAGCAGTTCTTC. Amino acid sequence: CASSRTSGLDYNEQFF.

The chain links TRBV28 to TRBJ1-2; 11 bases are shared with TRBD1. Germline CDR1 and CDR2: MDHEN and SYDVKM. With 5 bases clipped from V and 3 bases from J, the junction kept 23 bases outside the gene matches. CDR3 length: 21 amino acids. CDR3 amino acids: CASSPTAAPGQRTGGDYGYTF. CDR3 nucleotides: TGTGCCAGCAGTCCAACCGCCGCCCCTGGACAAAGGACAGGGGGCGACTATGGCTACACCTTC.

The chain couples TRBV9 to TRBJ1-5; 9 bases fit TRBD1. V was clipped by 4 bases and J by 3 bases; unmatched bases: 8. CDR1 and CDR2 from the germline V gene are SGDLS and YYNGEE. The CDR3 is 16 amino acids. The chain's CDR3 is CASSPSGTGLNQPQHF. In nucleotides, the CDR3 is TGTGCCAGCAGCCCTAGTGGGACAGGGCTCAATCAGCCCCAGCATTTT.

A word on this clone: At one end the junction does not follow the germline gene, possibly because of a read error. The CDR3: CASSQGVSGTDTQYF. The CDR3 region has the DNA TGTGCTAGCAGCCAGGGGGTTAGCGGCACAGATACGCAGTATTTT. The V gene is TRBV7-7, the J gene TRBJ2-3, with 7 nucleotides matching TRBD1. Germline loops: CDR1 SSHAT, CDR2 FNYEAQ (reference sequence). This CDR3 has 15 residues.

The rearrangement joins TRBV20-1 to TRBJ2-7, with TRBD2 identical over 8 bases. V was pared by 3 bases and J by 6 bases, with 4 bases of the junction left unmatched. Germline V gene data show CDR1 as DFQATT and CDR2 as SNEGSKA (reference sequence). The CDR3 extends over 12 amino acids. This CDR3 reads CSASGLAGEQYF. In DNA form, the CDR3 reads TGCAGTGCTAGTGGGCTAGCGGGCGAGCAGTACTTC.

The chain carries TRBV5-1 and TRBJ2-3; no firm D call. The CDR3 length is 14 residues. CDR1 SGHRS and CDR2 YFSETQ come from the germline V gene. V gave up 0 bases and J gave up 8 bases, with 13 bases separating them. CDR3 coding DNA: TGCGCCAGCAGCTTGGGGGTAGCTTCTCCTACGCAGTATTTT. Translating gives CASSLGVASPTQYF.

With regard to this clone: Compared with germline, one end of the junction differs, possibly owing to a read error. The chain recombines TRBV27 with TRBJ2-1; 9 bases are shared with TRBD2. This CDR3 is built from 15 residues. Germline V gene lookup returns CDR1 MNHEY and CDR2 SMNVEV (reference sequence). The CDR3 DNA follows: TGTGTCAGCAGGCTGAGGGGCGGGGGGGCCTGGGAGCAGTTCTTC. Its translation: CVSRLRGGGAWEQFF.

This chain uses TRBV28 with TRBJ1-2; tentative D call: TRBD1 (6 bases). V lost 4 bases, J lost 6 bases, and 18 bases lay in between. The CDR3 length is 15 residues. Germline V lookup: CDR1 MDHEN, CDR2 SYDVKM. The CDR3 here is CASSSLLQGRNGYTF. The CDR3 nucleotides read TGTGCCAGCAGTTCCTTGTTACAGGGAAGGAATGGCTACACCTTC.

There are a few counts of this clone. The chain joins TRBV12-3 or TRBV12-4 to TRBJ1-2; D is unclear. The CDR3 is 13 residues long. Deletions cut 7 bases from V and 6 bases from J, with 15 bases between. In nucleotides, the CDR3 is TGTGCCAGCACCAATGGGCAGTTCGATGGCTACACCTTC. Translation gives CASTNGQFDGYTF.

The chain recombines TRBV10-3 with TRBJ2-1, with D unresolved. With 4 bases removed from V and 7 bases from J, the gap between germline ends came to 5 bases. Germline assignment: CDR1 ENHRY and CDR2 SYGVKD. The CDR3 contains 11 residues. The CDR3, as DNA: TGTGCCATCAGTGGACTGAATGAGCAGTTCTTC. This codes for CAISGLNEQFF.

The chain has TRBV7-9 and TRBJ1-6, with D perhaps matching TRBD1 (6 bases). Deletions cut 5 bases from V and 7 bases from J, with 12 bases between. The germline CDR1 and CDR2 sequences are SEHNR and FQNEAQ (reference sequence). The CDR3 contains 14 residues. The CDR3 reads CASSPGQLNSPLHF. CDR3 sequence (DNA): TGTGCCAGCAGCCCTGGACAGTTAAATTCACCCCTCCACTTT.

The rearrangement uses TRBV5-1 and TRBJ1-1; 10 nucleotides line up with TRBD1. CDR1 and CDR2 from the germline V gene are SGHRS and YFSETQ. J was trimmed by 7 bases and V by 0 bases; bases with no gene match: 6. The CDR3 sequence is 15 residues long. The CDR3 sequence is CASSLALGQGVEAFF. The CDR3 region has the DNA TGCGCCAGCAGCTTGGCCCTTGGACAGGGGGTTGAAGCTTTCTTT.

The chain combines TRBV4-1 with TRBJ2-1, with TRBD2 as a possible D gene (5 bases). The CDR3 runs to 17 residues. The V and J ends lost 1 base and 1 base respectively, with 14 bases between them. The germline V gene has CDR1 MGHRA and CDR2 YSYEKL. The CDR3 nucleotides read TGCGCCAGCAGCCAAGGGGTCACCGGGGTTTCCTACAATGAGCAGTTCTTC. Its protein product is CASSQGVTGVSYNEQFF.

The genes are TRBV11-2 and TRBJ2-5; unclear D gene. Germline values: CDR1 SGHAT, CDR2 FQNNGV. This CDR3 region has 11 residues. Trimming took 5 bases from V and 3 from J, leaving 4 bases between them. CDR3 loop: CASSGKETQYF. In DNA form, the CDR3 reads TGTGCCAGCAGCGGCAAAGAGACCCAGTACTTC.

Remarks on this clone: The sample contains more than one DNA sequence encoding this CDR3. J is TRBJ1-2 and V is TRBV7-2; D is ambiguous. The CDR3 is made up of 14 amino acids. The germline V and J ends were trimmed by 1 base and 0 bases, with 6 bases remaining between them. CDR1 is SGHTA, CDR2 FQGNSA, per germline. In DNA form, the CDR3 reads TGTGCCAGCAGCTTAGGCCTAGCTAACTATGGCTACACCTTC. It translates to CASSLGLANYGYTF.

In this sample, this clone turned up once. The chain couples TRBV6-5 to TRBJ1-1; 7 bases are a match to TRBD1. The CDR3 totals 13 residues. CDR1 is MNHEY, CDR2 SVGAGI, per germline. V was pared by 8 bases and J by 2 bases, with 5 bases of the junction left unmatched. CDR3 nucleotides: TGTGCCAGCCGGGACAGATCTAACACTGAAGCTTTCTTT. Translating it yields CASRDRSNTEAFF.

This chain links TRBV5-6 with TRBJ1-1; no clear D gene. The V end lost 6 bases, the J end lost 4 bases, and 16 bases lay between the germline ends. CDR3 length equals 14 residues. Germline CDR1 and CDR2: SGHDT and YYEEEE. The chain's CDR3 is CASTLSEVGTEAFF. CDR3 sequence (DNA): TGTGCCAGCACCCTTTCGGAGGTCGGCACTGAAGCTTTCTTT.

The CDR3 bases are TGTGCCAGCAGTTACTCTGTGGAGGGAAAACTGTTTTTT. Protein: CASSYSVEGKLFF. The V call is TRBV6-6, the J call TRBJ1-4; D gene ambiguous. The CDR3 loop spans 13 amino acids. The V gene lost 0 bases and the J gene lost 10 bases, with 9 bases spanning the gap. CDR1 MNHNY and CDR2 SVGAGI come from the germline V gene (reference sequence).

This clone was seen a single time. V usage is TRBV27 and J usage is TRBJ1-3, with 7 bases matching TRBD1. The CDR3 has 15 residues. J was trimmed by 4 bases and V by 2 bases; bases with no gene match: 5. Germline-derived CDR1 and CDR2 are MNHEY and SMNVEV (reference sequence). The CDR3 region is CASSLRGRAGNTIYF. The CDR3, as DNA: TGTGCCAGCAGTTTAAGGGGGCGGGCCGGAAACACCATATATTTT.

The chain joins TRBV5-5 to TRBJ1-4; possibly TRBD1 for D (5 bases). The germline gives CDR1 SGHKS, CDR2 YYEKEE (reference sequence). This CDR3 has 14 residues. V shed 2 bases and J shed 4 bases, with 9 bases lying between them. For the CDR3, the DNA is TGTGCCAGCAGCTTCACGGGGGGTAATGAAAAACTGTTTTTT. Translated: CASSFTGGNEKLFF.